This T cell receptor beta chain was identified during a study of PD-L1 blockade in urothelial cancer. A word on this clone: The antigen remains undetermined.

Clones were read by immunoSEQ multiplex PCR, and TCRdb kept only the in-frame ones, dropping some. The table has tens of thousands of clones, around four fifths seen once. Germline V lookup: CDR1 MDHEN, CDR2 SYDVKM. V was clipped by 3 bases and J by 4 bases; unmatched bases: 7. The length of the CDR3 is 16 residues. General study results and limits: Pretreatment clonality of the blood TCR repertoire below the median was predictive of superior survival.

Time point of the sample: pretreatment peripheral blood. Pretreatment and on-treatment samples were taken, numbering 1 to 8 per patient. This chain connects TRBV28 to TRBJ2-2; 8 nucleotides match TRBD2. The receptor's source is a man of 80 years or more with urothelial cancer. Sequenced material: PBMCs, taken around atezolizumab (anti-PD-L1) treatment. The DNA for the CDR3 is TGTGCCAGCAGTTTTGGAGCGGGGGCTACCACCGGGGAGCTGTTTTTT. This encodes CASSFGAGATTGELFF.